This TCR beta chain stems from a study of CD8 T cells in ankylosing spondylitis. The V segment lost 3 bases and the J segment 0 bases; nucleotides outside the gene matches: 9. Looked up from germline, CDR1 is SEHNR and CDR2 is FQNEAQ (reference sequence). This CDR3 spans 17 amino acids. TCRdb used MiXCR to reprocess the 5' RACE reads, holding one entry per CDR3 protein. Of under 200,000 distinct CDR3 sequences listed, more than 9% are singletons. Findings and caveats of the study: Both synovial fluid and blood in reactive arthritis had previously been reported to carry some motif variants.

This clonotype was counted at least ten times. Antigen specificity is unknown. The specimen sequenced was blood, either unsorted or a sorted T cell fraction (not recorded which). The receptor's source is a male donor with ankylosing spondylitis or in good health (not recorded which). This chain connects TRBV7-9 to TRBJ2-7, with 9 bases identical to TRBD1. The CDR3 nucleotides read TGTGCCAGCAGCTTTTCTGGGACAGGGCTCAGCTCCTACGAGCAGTACTTC. Its protein is CASSFSGTGLSSYEQYF.